Listed here is a single T cell receptor beta chain. This CDR3 region has 15 residues. In germline, CDR1 is MNHEY, CDR2 SVGAGI. V gave up 7 bases and J gave up 4 bases, with 17 bases separating them. The sample belongs to a study of human T cells and chemical hapten exposure. In TCRdb, the RACE reads were re-called with MiXCR into one record per CDR3 protein. The table includes some 330,000 distinct CDR3 sequences, 5.5% detected once. Specified time point: pre-sensitization, week 0. Noted treatment: therapeutic diphenylcyclopropenone sensitization with weekly scalp DPC. This sample comprised whole blood, obtained in connection with sensitization to the hapten diphenylcyclopropenone (DPC). This sequence originates from a woman aged 18 to 35 with alopecia areata. Some clones in this sample may be carry-over from other donors' samples. The chain is built from TRBV6-5 and TRBJ2-1; D is possibly TRBD2 (5 bases). In DNA, the CDR3 is TGTGCCAGCACTTCGACTATCGGGGTGTACAATGAGCAGTTCTTC. Translated: CASTSTIGVYNEQFF.